This T cell receptor beta chain was documented in a study of T cell repertoires in cytomegalovirus infection. Findings and caveats of the study: In two of eight donors, the top clonotype was HLA-C-restricted CMV-specific. Accumulated public TCR beta family frequency recognized individuals carrying CMV together with the relevant HLA.

MiXCR, applied by TCRdb to the reads, yields one record per CDR3 protein. The sample has under 800,000 distinct CDR3 sequences, 20% to 25% seen once. As regards this clonotype: Its antigen is currently unknown.

The V gene end was trimmed by 1 base and the J gene end by 4 bases; junction bases not matched to a gene: 4. This CDR3 is built from 15 residues. Germline CDR1 is SNHLY and CDR2 is FYNNEI. The sample taken for sequencing was CD8+ T cells from PBMCs. This chain joins TRBV2 and TRBJ2-5, with 9 positions matching TRBD1. This sequence originates from a human donor in good health (CMV status not recorded). Some clones in this sample may be carry-over from other donors' samples. CDR3 DNA: TGTGCCAGCAGTGAAGTGGGACAGGGAGGAGAGACCCAGTACTTC. Translation gives CASSEVGQGGETQYF. The full variable domain, with the rest looked up from reference TRBV2 and TRBJ2-5, is EPEVTQTPSHQVTQMGQEVILRCVPISNHLYFYWYRQILGQKVEFLVSFYNNEISEKSEIFDDQFSVERPDGSNFTLKIRSTKLEDSAMYFCASSEVGQGGETQYFGPGTRLLVL.